The 2 T cell receptor beta chains below all came from one sample that was sequenced in a study of T cells in Graves' hyperthyroidism and ophthalmopathy. RNA transcripts yielded amplified TCR beta CDR3 regions. HTBI primers were employed in a first-round RT-PCR of the TCR CDR3. TCRdb independently ran MiXCR on the multiplex PCR reads; one entry per CDR3 protein. The sample includes some 600,000 distinct CDR3 sequences, 11% to 15% of them seen just once. Sequenced material: blood. The receptors stem from a woman in her twenties or thirties with Graves' hyperthyroidism that later progressed to Graves' ophthalmopathy.

This clonotype was observed many times. The chain employs TRBV6-1 and TRBJ2-3, with D possibly being TRBD1 (5 bases). Germline V gives CDR1 MNHNS, CDR2 SASEGT. The V end was cut by 5 bases, the J end by 0 bases, with 9 bases between. This CDR3 is 14 amino acids long. The CDR3 is CASSSTASTDTQYF. The CDR3 nucleotides are TGTGCCAGCAGTTCGACAGCTAGCACAGATACGCAGTATTTT.

The table lists this clonotype with many counts. This chain uses TRBV11-2 with TRBJ2-5; 9 nucleotides align to TRBD1. The J segment lost 14 bases and the V segment lost 5 bases, leaving 6 bases of the junction unmatched. The CDR3 is 11 amino acids. From germline, CDR1 is SGHAT and CDR2 FQNNGV. CDR3 nucleotide sequence: TGTGCCAGCAGCCCCGGGACAGGGAGATACTTC. This translates into CASSPGTGRYF.